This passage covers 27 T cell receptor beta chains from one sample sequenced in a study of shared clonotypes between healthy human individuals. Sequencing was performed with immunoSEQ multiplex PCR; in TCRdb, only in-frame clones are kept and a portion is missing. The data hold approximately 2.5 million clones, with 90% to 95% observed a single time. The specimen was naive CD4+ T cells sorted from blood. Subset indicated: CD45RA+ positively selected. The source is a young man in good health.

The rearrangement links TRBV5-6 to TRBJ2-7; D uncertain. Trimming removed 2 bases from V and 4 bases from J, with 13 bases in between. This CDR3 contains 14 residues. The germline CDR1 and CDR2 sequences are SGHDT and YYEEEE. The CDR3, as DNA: TGTGCCAGCAGCTTTAGGGCAGATTTATACGAGCAGTACTTC. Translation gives CASSFRADLYEQYF.

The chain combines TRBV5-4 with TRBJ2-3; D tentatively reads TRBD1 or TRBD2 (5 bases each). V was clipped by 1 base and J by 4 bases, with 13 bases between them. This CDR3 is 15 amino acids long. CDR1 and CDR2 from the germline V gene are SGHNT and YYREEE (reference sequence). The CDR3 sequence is CASSLTGPDADTQYF. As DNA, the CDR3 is TGTGCCAGCAGCTTGACGGGACCGGACGCAGATACGCAGTATTTT.

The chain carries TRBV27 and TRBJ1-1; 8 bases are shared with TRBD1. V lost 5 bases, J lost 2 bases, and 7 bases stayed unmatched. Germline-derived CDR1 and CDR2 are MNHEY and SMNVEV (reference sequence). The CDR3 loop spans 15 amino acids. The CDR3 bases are TGTGCCAGCAGTCAACAGGGGGTTCTAAACACTGAAGCTTTCTTT. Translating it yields CASSQQGVLNTEAFF.

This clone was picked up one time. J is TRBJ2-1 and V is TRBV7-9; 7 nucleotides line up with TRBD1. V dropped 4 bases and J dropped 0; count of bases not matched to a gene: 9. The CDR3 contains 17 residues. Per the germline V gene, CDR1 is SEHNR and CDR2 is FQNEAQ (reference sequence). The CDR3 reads CASSSRGQGSSYNEQFF. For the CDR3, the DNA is TGTGCCAGCAGCTCGAGGGGGCAGGGGAGCTCCTACAATGAGCAGTTCTTC.

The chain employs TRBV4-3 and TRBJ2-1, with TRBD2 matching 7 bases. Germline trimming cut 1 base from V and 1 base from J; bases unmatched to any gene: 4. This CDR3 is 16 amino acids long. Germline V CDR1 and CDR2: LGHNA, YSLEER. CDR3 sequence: CASSQGGGPSYNEQFF. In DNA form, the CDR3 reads TGCGCCAGCAGCCAAGGGGGAGGGCCTTCCTACAATGAGCAGTTCTTC.

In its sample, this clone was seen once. CDR3 sequence: CASSFFFQGFSYEQYF. The CDR3 nucleotides are TGTGCCAGCAGCTTCTTTTTCCAGGGCTTCTCCTACGAGCAGTACTTC. The chain links TRBV5-6 to TRBJ2-7, with a possible D match to TRBD1 (5 bases). This CDR3 contains 16 residues. Germline V gives CDR1 SGHDT, CDR2 YYEEEE. V lost 2 bases and J lost 0, with 15 bases in between.

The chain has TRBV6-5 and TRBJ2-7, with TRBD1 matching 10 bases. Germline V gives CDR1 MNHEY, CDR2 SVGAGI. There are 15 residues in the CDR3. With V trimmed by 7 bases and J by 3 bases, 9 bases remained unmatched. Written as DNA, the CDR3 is TGTGCCAGCACCTCGCCCGGGACAGGGGTCTACGAGCAGTACTTC. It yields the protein CASTSPGTGVYEQYF.

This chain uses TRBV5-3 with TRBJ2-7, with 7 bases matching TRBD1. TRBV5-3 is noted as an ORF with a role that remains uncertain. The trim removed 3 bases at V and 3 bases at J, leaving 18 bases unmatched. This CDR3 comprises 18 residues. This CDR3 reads CARSSEDRDKISLYEQYF. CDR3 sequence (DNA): TGTGCCAGAAGCTCCGAAGACAGGGACAAGATTTCCCTCTACGAGCAGTACTTC.

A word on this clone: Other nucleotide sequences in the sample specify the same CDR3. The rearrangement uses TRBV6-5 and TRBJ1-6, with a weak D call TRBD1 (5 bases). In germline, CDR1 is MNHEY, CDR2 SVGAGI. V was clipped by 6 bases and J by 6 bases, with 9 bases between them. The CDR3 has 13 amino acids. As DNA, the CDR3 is TGTGCCAGCAGGGGACCGGGTAATTCACCCCTCCACTTT. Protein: CASRGPGNSPLHF.

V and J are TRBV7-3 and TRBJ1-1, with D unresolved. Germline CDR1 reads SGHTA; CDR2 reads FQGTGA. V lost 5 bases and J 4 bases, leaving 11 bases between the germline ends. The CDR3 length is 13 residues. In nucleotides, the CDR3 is TGTGCCAGCAGCCGCGACTCCAGCACTGAAGCTTTCTTT. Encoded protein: CASSRDSSTEAFF.

The CDR3 DNA sequence: TGTGCCAGCAGTGGAGTAGCGGGAGGGAACACCGGGGAGCTGTTTTTT. It encodes CASSGVAGGNTGELFF. The chain uses TRBV2 and TRBJ2-2; 10 positions agree with TRBD2. Germline CDR1 is SNHLY and CDR2 is FYNNEI. Germline trimming cut 4 bases from V and 1 base from J; bases unmatched to any gene: 3. CDR3 length equals 16 residues.

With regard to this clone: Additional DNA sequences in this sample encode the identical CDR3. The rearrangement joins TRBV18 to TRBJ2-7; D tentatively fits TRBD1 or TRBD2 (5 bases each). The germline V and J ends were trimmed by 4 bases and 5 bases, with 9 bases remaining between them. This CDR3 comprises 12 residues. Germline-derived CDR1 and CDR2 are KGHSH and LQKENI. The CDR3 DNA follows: TGTGCCAGCTCACGGTTGGGGGACGAGCAGTACTTC. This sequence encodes CASSRLGDEQYF.

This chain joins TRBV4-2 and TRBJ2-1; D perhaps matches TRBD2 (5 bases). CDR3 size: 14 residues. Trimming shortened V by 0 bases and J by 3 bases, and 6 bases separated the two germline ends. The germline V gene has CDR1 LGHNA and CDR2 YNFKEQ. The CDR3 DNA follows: TGTGCCAGCAGCCAAGAGGGAGTCTACAATGAGCAGTTCTTC. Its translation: CASSQEGVYNEQFF.

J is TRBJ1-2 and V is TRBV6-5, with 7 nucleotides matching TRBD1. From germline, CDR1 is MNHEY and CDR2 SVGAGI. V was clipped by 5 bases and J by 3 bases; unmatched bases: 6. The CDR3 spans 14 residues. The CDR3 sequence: CASSPRTGYYGYTF. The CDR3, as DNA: TGTGCCAGCAGTCCCCGGACAGGATACTATGGCTACACCTTC.

The CDR3 region has the DNA TGTGCCAGCAGACCACAGGGGGCAGGCTATGGCTACACCTTC. Protein sequence: CASRPQGAGYGYTF. The V gene is TRBV7-9, the J gene TRBJ1-2; 9 bases agree with TRBD1. Trimming removed 6 bases from V and 4 bases from J; junction bases left unmatched: 6. Germline V gene data show CDR1 as SEHNR and CDR2 as FQNEAQ (reference sequence). The CDR3 runs 14 residues.

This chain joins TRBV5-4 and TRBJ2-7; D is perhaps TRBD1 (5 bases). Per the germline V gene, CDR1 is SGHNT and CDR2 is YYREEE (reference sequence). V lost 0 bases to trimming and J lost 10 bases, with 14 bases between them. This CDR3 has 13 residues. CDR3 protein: CASSLGTRREQYF. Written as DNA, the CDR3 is TGTGCCAGCAGCTTGGGGACACGGAGAGAACAGTACTTC.

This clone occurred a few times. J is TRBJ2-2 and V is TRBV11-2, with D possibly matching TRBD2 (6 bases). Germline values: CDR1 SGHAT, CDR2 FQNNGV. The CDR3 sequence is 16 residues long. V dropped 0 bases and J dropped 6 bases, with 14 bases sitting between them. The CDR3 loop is CASSLDLGLVPGELFF. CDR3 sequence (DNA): TGTGCCAGCAGCTTAGACTTGGGACTGGTCCCCGGGGAGCTGTTTTTT.

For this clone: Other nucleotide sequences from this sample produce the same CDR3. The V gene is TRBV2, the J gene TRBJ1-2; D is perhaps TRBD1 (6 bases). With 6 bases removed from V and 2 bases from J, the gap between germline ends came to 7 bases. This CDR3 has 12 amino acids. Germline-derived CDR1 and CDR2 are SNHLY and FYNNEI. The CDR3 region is CASSQGNYGYTF. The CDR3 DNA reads TGTGCCAGCAGCCAGGGGAACTATGGCTACACCTTC.

The CDR3 reads CASSQGGGNYEQYF. CDR3 DNA sequence: TGCGCCAGCAGCCAAGGGGGGGGAAACTACGAGCAGTACTTC. The chain joins TRBV4-3 to TRBJ2-7, with 7 bases that match TRBD2. Germline-derived CDR1 and CDR2 are LGHNA and YSLEER. The CDR3 has 14 amino acids. V lost 1 base to trimming and J lost 3 bases; unmatched junction nucleotides: 3.

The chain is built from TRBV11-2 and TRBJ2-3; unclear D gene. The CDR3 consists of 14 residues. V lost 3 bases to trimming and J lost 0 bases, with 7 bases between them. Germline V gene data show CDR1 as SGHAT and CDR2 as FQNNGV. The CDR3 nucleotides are TGTGCCAGCAGCTTCCCCTACAGCACAGATACGCAGTATTTT. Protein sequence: CASSFPYSTDTQYF.

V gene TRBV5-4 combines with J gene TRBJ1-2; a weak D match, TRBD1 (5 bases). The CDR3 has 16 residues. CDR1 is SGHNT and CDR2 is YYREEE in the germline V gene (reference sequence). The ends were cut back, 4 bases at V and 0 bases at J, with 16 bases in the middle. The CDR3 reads CASSRPSTETNYGYTF. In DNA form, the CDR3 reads TGTGCCAGCAGCCGCCCCTCGACAGAAACTAACTATGGCTACACCTTC. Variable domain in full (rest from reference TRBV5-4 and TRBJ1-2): ETGVTQSPTHLIKTRGQQVTLRCSSQSGHNTVSWYQQALGQGPQFIFQYYREEENGRGNFPPRFSGLQFPNYSSELNVNALELDDSALYLCASSRPSTETNYGYTFGSGTRLTVV.

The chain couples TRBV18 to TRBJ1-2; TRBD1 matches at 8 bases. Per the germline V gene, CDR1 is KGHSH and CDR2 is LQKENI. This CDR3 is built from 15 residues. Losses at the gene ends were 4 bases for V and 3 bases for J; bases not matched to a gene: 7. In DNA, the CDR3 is TGTGCCAGCTCACTATCACAGGGGGTTGACTATGGCTACACCTTC. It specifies CASSLSQGVDYGYTF.

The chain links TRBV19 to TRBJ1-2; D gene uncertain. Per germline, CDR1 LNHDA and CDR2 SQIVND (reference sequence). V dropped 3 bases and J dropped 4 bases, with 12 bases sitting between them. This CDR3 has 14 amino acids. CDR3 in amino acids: CASSIGPGSYGYTF. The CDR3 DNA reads TGTGCCAGTAGTATCGGACCAGGAAGCTATGGCTACACCTTC.

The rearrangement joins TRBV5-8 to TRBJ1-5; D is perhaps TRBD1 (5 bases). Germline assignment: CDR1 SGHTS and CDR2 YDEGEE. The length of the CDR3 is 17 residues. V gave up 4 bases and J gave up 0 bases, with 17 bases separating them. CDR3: CASSTGSGTYSNQPQHF. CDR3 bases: TGTGCCAGCAGCACTGGCTCCGGGACTTATAGCAATCAGCCCCAGCATTTT.

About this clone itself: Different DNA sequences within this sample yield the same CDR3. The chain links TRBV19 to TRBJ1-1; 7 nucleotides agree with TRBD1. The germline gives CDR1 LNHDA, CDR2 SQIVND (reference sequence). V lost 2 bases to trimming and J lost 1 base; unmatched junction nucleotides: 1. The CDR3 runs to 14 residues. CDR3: CASSISGGNTEAFF. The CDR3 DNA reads TGTGCCAGTAGTATATCAGGGGGGAACACTGAAGCTTTCTTT.

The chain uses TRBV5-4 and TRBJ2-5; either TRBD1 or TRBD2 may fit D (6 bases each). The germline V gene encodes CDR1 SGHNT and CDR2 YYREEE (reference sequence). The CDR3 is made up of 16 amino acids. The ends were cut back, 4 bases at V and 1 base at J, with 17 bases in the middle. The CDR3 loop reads CASSPVGGRSQETQYF. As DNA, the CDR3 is TGTGCCAGCAGCCCCGTTGGGGGGCGGTCCCAAGAGACCCAGTACTTC.

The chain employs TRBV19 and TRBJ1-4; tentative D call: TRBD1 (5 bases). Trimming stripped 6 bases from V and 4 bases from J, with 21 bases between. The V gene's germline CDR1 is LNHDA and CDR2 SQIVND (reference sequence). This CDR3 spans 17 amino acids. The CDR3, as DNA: TGTGCCAGTAGCCCCGTGGGATTGGGGGGACTTAATGAAAAACTGTTTTTT. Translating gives CASSPVGLGGLNEKLFF.